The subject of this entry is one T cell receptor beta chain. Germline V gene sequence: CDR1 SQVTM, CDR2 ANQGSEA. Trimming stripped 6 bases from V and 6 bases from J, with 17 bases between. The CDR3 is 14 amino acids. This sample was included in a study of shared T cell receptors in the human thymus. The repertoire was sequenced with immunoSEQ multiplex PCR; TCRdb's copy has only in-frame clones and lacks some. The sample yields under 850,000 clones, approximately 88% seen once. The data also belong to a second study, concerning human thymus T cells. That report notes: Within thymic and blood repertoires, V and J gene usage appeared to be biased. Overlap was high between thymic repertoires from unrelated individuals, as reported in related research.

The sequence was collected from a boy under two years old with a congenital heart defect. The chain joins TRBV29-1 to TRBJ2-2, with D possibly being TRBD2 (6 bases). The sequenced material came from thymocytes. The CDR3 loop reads CSVKSGGKAGELFF. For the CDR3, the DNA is TGCAGCGTCAAATCCGGAGGGAAGGCCGGGGAGCTGTTTTTT.